This T cell receptor (beta chain) was captured in a study of blood T cell repertoires in COVID-19. Study in general: Acute-phase and convalescent COVID-19 samples originated in the United States, Italy and Spain. Sample material is recorded as cDNA or gDNA derived from T cells, B-cell-depleted T cells, or PBMCs.

Original analysis: Estimated nucleated cell counts came from reference gene primer amplification. Assay: immunoSEQ multiplex PCR; the TCRdb copy retains only in-frame clones and omits some. V and J calls and clone size come straight from that table; D and trimming were deduced from the DNA. The sample records some 260,000 clones, about 85% being singletons. This CDR3 is 16 amino acids long. Germline V lookup: CDR1 SGHTA, CDR2 FQGNSA. Trimming shortened V by 2 bases and J by 6 bases, and 17 bases separated the two germline ends. The gene calls are TRBV7-2 and TRBJ1-5; the D gene is possibly TRBD1 (6 bases). The clonotype was recovered from a man between 18 and 35 years old with active or convalescent COVID-19. Sequencing was performed on peripheral blood. The CDR3 nucleotides are TGTGCCAGCAGCTTAACGGGCCCCAGGGGCGGTCAGCCCCAGCATTTT. Protein product: CASSLTGPRGGQPQHF.